These 26 T cell receptor beta chains were all obtained from the same sample, sequenced in a study of blood T cell repertoires in COVID-19. Sequencing used immunoSEQ multiplex PCR; TCRdb keeps in-frame clones, though not all of them. The data hold over 200,000 clones, with approximately 91% observed a single time. The sample consisted of peripheral blood. The receptors originated from a human donor in a cohort sampled during active COVID-19.

This chain uses TRBV28 with TRBJ1-1, with a possible D match to TRBD1 (6 bases). The CDR3 loop spans 14 amino acids. With 5 bases removed from V and 6 bases from J, the gap between germline ends came to 16 bases. Per the germline V gene, CDR1 is MDHEN and CDR2 is SYDVKM. The chain's CDR3 is CASSDSNRVPEAFF. CDR3 in DNA: TGTGCCAGCAGTGACAGCAACAGGGTCCCTGAAGCTTTCTTT.

The CDR3, as DNA: TGTGCCAGCAGTTACGGTATCCGGGACAGGGGCCAAGAGACCCAGTACTTC. Amino acids: CASSYGIRDRGQETQYF. J is TRBJ2-5 and V is TRBV6-2 or TRBV6-3, with 10 bases that match TRBD1. Germline trimming cut 2 bases from V and 1 base from J; bases unmatched to any gene: 7. CDR3 length: 17 residues. Germline assignment: CDR1 MNHEY and CDR2 SVGEGT.

The chain recombines TRBV11-3 with TRBJ2-2; 10 bases are shared with TRBD2. The CDR3 runs to 15 residues. Trimming removed 6 bases from V and 1 base from J; junction bases left unmatched: 2. The germline V gene has CDR1 SGHNT and CDR2 YENEEA. CDR3 region: CASSRTSGNTGELFF. CDR3 DNA: TGTGCCAGCAGTCGGACTAGCGGGAACACCGGGGAGCTGTTTTTT.

The CDR3 DNA is TGTGCCAGCGCCTTGGGGGGAAAGGATACGCAGTATTTT. This sequence encodes CASALGGKDTQYF. The chain joins TRBV7-7 to TRBJ2-3; TRBD2 might be the D (6 bases). CDR1 and CDR2 (germline): SSHAT, FNYEAQ (reference sequence). The CDR3 spans 13 residues. Trimming took off 8 bases at V and 6 bases at J, with 15 bases between the two ends.

Regarding this clone: The CDR3 ends on some other residue instead of the conserved phenylalanine or tryptophan, so this is likely a read error. The DNA is left out, because the CDR3 cannot be placed on it with certainty; the CDR3 is given as TCRdb lists it. The chain joins TRBV21-1 to TRBJ1-4; the listed D gene, TRBD1, was not tested against the DNA. TRBV21-1 is labeled a pseudogene. The CDR3 is 10 residues long, ends included. CDR3 protein: CASSKTGSSL.

The sample holds a few counts of this clone. The chain carries TRBV4-1 and TRBJ2-7; 13 bases are shared with TRBD2. The J segment lost 3 bases and the V segment lost 1 base, leaving 3 bases of the junction unmatched. CDR3 length equals 16 residues. Germline values: CDR1 MGHRA, CDR2 YSYEKL. CDR3 protein: CASSQGGLAGDYEQYF. In nucleotides, the CDR3 is TGCGCCAGCAGCCAAGGAGGACTAGCGGGAGACTACGAGCAGTACTTC.

The CDR3 nucleotides are TGTGCCAGCGCCGGGACAGGGGGGTTTACCGAGCAGTACTTC. Encoded protein: CASAGTGGFTEQYF. This chain joins TRBV18 and TRBJ2-7, with TRBD1 matching over 11 bases. The CDR3 consists of 14 residues. V was pared by 8 bases and J by 6 bases, with 9 bases of the junction left unmatched. Germline CDR1 and CDR2: KGHSH and LQKENI.

This chain connects TRBV25-1 to TRBJ2-2; tentatively, D is TRBD2 (5 bases). Between the trimmed V and J ends, which lost 2 bases and 4 bases, there was a span of 14 bases. The CDR3 totals 16 residues. Germline-derived CDR1 and CDR2 are MGHDK and SYGVNS. The CDR3 DNA is TGTGCCAGCAGTGAAGGACGCGGGCGTACCACCGGGGAGCTGTTTTTT. The encoded protein is CASSEGRGRTTGELFF.

The gene calls are TRBV6-5 and TRBJ1-1; TRBD1 is a possible D gene (6 bases). CDR1 is MNHEY, CDR2 SVGAGI, per germline. This CDR3 comprises 15 residues. V lost 4 bases, J lost 2 bases, and 14 bases lay in between. The CDR3 protein is CASSSSWGHNTEAFF. CDR3 bases: TGTGCCAGCAGTTCAAGTTGGGGACACAACACTGAAGCTTTCTTT.

V is TRBV12-3 or TRBV12-4 and J is TRBJ1-1; TRBD1 aligns across 8 bases. V lost 6 bases and J lost 4; bases outside the gene matches: 4. The CDR3 consists of 13 residues. The CDR3 DNA is TGTGCCAGCAGCACAACAGGGGGCACTGAAGCTTTCTTT. Encoded protein: CASSTTGGTEAFF.

This clone has only one observation. The chain links TRBV6-1 to TRBJ1-5, with a tentative D call TRBD1 (6 bases). This CDR3 is 18 amino acids long. Germline V gene lookup returns CDR1 MNHNS and CDR2 SASEGT. V was shortened by 3 bases and J by 4 bases, with 22 bases between the two germline ends. The CDR3 DNA reads TGTGCCAGCAGTGATCCTTCCCGGCCGGGACACGAAAATCAGCCCCAGCATTTT. This sequence encodes CASSDPSRPGHENQPQHF.

This chain joins TRBV5-1 and TRBJ1-1; D is undetermined. CDR1 SGHRS and CDR2 YFSETQ come from the germline V gene. Deletions cut 0 bases from V and 1 base from J, with 10 bases between. The CDR3 is 15 amino acids. The CDR3 coding sequence is TGCGCCAGCAGCTTGGGGGCACACCAGAACACTGAAGCTTTCTTT. This encodes CASSLGAHQNTEAFF.

This clone was recorded once. The rearrangement joins TRBV5-4 to TRBJ1-1, with unresolved D. The CDR3 length is 12 residues. CDR1 is SGHNT, CDR2 YYREEE, per germline (reference sequence). The germline V and J ends were trimmed by 0 bases and 8 bases, with 8 bases remaining between them. The CDR3 DNA is TGTGCCAGCAGCTTGGAGGGAGCGGAAGCTTTCTTT. It encodes CASSLEGAEAFF.

The chain carries TRBV2 and TRBJ2-7; 7 bases match TRBD2. V trimming: 8 bases; J trimming: 3 bases; junction bases outside the gene matches: 1. The CDR3 length is 11 residues. The germline gives CDR1 SNHLY, CDR2 FYNNEI. CDR3 coding DNA: TGTGCCAGCGGACTAGACTACGAGCAGTACTTC. Its translation: CASGLDYEQYF. Combining the CDR3 with reference TRBV2 and TRBJ2-7 gives the whole variable domain EPEVTQTPSHQVTQMGQEVILRCVPISNHLYFYWYRQILGQKVEFLVSFYNNEISEKSEIFDDQFSVERPDGSNFTLKIRSTKLEDSAMYFCASGLDYEQYFGPGTRLTVT.

The chain combines TRBV5-4 with TRBJ1-6, with a weak D call TRBD1 (5 bases). Germline V gene sequence: CDR1 SGHNT, CDR2 YYREEE (reference sequence). V was trimmed by 0 bases and J by 8 bases, leaving 9 bases between them. The CDR3 totals 14 residues. CDR3: CASSLAGVDSPLHF. CDR3 bases: TGTGCCAGCAGCTTGGCGGGGGTTGATTCACCCCTCCACTTT.

The chain employs TRBV4-1 and TRBJ2-4; D may be TRBD2 (6 bases). Germline loops: CDR1 MGHRA, CDR2 YSYEKL. Trimming took off 1 base at V and 5 bases at J, with 9 bases between the two ends. There are 14 residues in the CDR3. CDR3 in DNA: TGCGCCAGCAGCCAAGTCGCGGGGCAAAACATTCAGTACTTC. Translated: CASSQVAGQNIQYF.

This rearrangement joins TRBV6-2 or TRBV6-3 to TRBJ2-7, with 7 bases fitting TRBD1. The CDR3 runs to 14 residues. The V gene's germline CDR1 is MNHEY and CDR2 SVGEGT. The V segment lost 4 bases and the J segment 5 bases; nucleotides outside the gene matches: 8. The CDR3 DNA reads as TGTGCCAGCAGTTTTAAAGGGGGCTGGAACGAGCAGTACTTC. Its protein is CASSFKGGWNEQYF.

The CDR3 reads CASSRTGDTQYF. Written as DNA, the CDR3 is TGTGCCAGCAGCCGGACAGGGGATACGCAGTATTTT. The chain is built from TRBV3-1 (or the pseudogene TRBV3-2) and TRBJ2-3, with 8 positions matching TRBD1. V shed 4 bases and J 6 bases; nucleotides not matched to a gene: 0. This CDR3 is 12 amino acids long. CDR1 LGHDT and CDR2 YNNKEL come from the germline V gene (reference sequence).

CDR3 DNA sequence: TGTGCCAGCAGCCAAGGAGGGAACACCATATATTTT. Protein: CASSQGGNTIYF. J is TRBJ1-3 and V is TRBV3-1 (or the pseudogene TRBV3-2); D unresolved. The germline gives CDR1 LGHDT, CDR2 YNNKEL (reference sequence). This CDR3 has 12 residues. Between the trimmed V and J ends, which lost 1 base and 7 bases, there was a span of 5 bases.

V usage is TRBV7-6 and J usage is TRBJ1-1, with a weak D call TRBD1 (5 bases). The germline CDR1 and CDR2 sequences are SGHVS and FNYEAQ. V gave up 1 base and J gave up 2 bases, with 14 bases separating them. The CDR3 loop spans 16 amino acids. The CDR3, as DNA: TGTGCCAGCAGCTTAGGGACAATGGGCCGCAACACTGAAGCTTTCTTT. As protein: CASSLGTMGRNTEAFF.

The V and J genes are TRBV19 and TRBJ2-3; 7 positions agree with TRBD2. The CDR3 is 18 residues long. V trimming: 3 bases; J trimming: 0 bases; junction bases outside the gene matches: 12. Germline V gene sequence: CDR1 LNHDA, CDR2 SQIVND (reference sequence). Here the CDR3 reads CASSIGPGLHKSTDTQYF. The CDR3 DNA follows: TGTGCCAGTAGTATCGGACCGGGACTACATAAGAGCACAGATACGCAGTATTTT.

This sequence joins TRBV4-3 and TRBJ2-5; 8 nucleotides match TRBD2. The CDR3 loop spans 14 amino acids. The germline CDR1 and CDR2 sequences are LGHNA and YSLEER. V was clipped by 3 bases and J by 5 bases; unmatched bases: 5. CDR3 sequence: CASSQETSVETQYF. The CDR3 bases are TGCGCCAGCAGCCAGGAGACTAGCGTGGAGACCCAGTACTTC.

The chain employs TRBV6-5 and TRBJ1-3, with a tentative D call TRBD1 (5 bases). With 10 bases removed from V and 0 bases from J, the gap between germline ends came to 10 bases. In germline, CDR1 is MNHEY, CDR2 SVGAGI. This CDR3 has 13 residues. CDR3 DNA sequence: TGTGCCACCGACAGATTCTCTGGAAACACCATATATTTT. Translation: CATDRFSGNTIYF.

This sequence joins TRBV5-1 and TRBJ2-7; 9 bases are shared with TRBD2. This CDR3 spans 15 amino acids. The V segment lost 4 bases and the J segment 6 bases; nucleotides outside the gene matches: 11. From germline, CDR1 is SGHRS and CDR2 YFSETQ. The CDR3 bases are TGCGCCAGCAGCCTCAGCGGGGGGCTAGCGTCCGAGCAGTACTTC. This gives the protein CASSLSGGLASEQYF.

This chain uses TRBV6-5 with TRBJ2-5; the match to TRBD1 covers 9 bases. The CDR3 consists of 14 residues. Germline V gives CDR1 MNHEY, CDR2 SVGAGI. V shed 5 bases, J shed 1 base, and the junction held 2 bases outside the gene matches. For the CDR3, the DNA is TGTGCCAGCAGTATACAGGGGGCCCAAGAGACCCAGTACTTC. Its translation: CASSIQGAQETQYF.

V is TRBV12-3 or TRBV12-4 and J is TRBJ2-7; no clear D gene. The CDR3 covers 12 residues. The V end lost 0 bases, the J end lost 6 bases, and 6 bases lay between the germline ends. This CDR3 is CASSLAAVEQYF. The CDR3 nucleotides are TGTGCCAGCAGTTTAGCGGCCGTCGAGCAGTACTTC.